The 30 T cell receptor beta chains presented below share a single source sample, sequenced in a study of cytomegalovirus exposure and HLA in healthy donors. PCR primers comprised 60 Vbeta and 13 Jbeta primers. The assay was immunoSEQ multiplex PCR, and TCRdb's table has in-frame clones only and misses some. The table shows around 100,000 clones, with roughly two thirds occurring only once. Sequenced material: PBMCs. The receptors stem from a young man in good health and CMV-seropositive.

This clone was observed a few times. J is TRBJ1-1 and V is TRBV7-9; 9 bases are shared with TRBD1. Germline V lookup: CDR1 SEHNR, CDR2 FQNEAQ (reference sequence). CDR3 length equals 14 residues. The V segment lost 1 base and the J segment 11 bases; nucleotides outside the gene matches: 8. CDR3 nucleotide sequence: TGTGCCAGCAGCTTAGAACCGGGACAGGGTGACGCTTTCTTT. Its translation: CASSLEPGQGDAFF. The variable domain in full, completed from reference TRBV7-9 and TRBJ1-1, reads DTGVSQNPRHKITKRGQNVTFRCDPISEHNRLYWYRQTLGQGPEFLTYFQNEAQLEKSRLLSDRFSAERPKGSFSTLEIQRTEQGDSAMYLCASSLEPGQGDAFFGQGTRLTVV.

This clone has a handful of counts. This chain's CDR3 is CASSHLSGAPYNEQFF. In DNA, the CDR3 is TGCGCCAGCAGCCACCTAAGCGGGGCACCTTACAATGAGCAGTTCTTC. V is TRBV4-1 and J is TRBJ2-1; TRBD2 aligns across 7 bases. Germline V gene data show CDR1 as MGHRA and CDR2 as YSYEKL. The CDR3 extends over 16 amino acids. V was clipped by 3 bases and J by 4 bases; unmatched bases: 9.

J is TRBJ2-5 and V is TRBV15; TRBD2 is a possible D gene (7 bases). With 6 bases removed from V and 5 bases from J, the gap between germline ends came to 19 bases. The CDR3 is 15 residues long. Germline CDR1 and CDR2: LNHNV and YYDKDF (reference sequence). This chain's CDR3 is CATSSSSGGGETQYF. In DNA, the CDR3 is TGTGCCACCAGTTCGTCTTCGGGGGGCGGTGAGACCCAGTACTTC.

The chain is built from TRBV27 and TRBJ2-4, with D maybe TRBD2 (6 bases). CDR3 length: 12 residues. The V gene lost 6 bases and the J gene lost 9 bases, with 12 bases spanning the gap. Germline V gives CDR1 MNHEY, CDR2 SMNVEV (reference sequence). This CDR3 reads CASSLLGGIQYF. The CDR3 DNA reads TGTGCCAGCAGCCTCCTCGGGGGCATTCAGTACTTC.

The chain combines TRBV6-1 with TRBJ2-7, with TRBD2 identical over 9 bases. With 6 bases clipped from V and 2 bases from J, the junction kept 2 bases outside the gene matches. CDR3 length equals 13 residues. Germline assignment: CDR1 MNHNS and CDR2 SASEGT. This chain's CDR3 is CASRSSGAYEQYV. As DNA, the CDR3 is TGTGCCAGCAGGTCTAGCGGGGCCTACGAGCAGTACGTC.

This clone was seen a handful of times. The J gene is TRBJ2-7, the V gene TRBV7-8; 8 bases match TRBD1. The CDR3 has 13 amino acids. Losses at the gene ends were 5 bases for V and 3 bases for J; bases not matched to a gene: 3. Germline CDR1 is SGHVS and CDR2 is FQNEAQ. The chain's CDR3 is CASSKQGDYEQYV. The DNA of the CDR3 is TGTGCCAGCAGCAAACAGGGGGACTACGAGCAGTACGTC.

The rearrangement links TRBV7-2 to TRBJ1-5, with 7 positions matching TRBD1. The J segment lost 2 bases and the V segment lost 5 bases, leaving 3 bases of the junction unmatched. The germline V gene encodes CDR1 SGHTA and CDR2 FQGNSA. There are 14 residues in the CDR3. CDR3 sequence reads: CASSVTGGNQPQHF. In DNA form, the CDR3 reads TGTGCCAGCAGCGTCACAGGGGGCAATCAGCCCCAGCATTTT. The complete variable domain, with remaining parts taken from reference TRBV7-2 and TRBJ1-5, reads GAGVSQSPSNKVTEKGKDVELRCDPISGHTALYWYRQSLGQGLEFLIYFQGNSAPDKSGLPSDRFSAERTGGSVSTLTIQRTQQEDSAVYLCASSVTGGNQPQHFGDGTRLSIL.

This rearrangement joins TRBV30 to TRBJ2-2; TRBD2 is a possible D gene (6 bases). The germline gives CDR1 GTSNPN, CDR2 SVGIG (reference sequence). V lost 3 bases and J lost 4, with 12 bases in between. The CDR3 sequence is 14 residues long. CDR3 sequence reads: CAWRGLWGTGELFF. The CDR3 region has the DNA TGTGCCTGGAGAGGACTATGGGGCACCGGGGAGCTGTTTTTT.

The chain joins TRBV7-8 to TRBJ1-6; maybe TRBD1 (6 bases). Between the trimmed V and J ends, which lost 2 bases and 10 bases, there was a span of 12 bases. From germline, CDR1 is SGHVS and CDR2 FQNEAQ. This CDR3 contains 14 residues. This CDR3 reads CASSLSKQGSPLHF. The CDR3 DNA is TGTGCCAGCAGCTTATCTAAACAGGGCTCACCCCTCCACTTT. Drawing the rest from reference TRBV7-8 and TRBJ1-6, the complete variable domain is GAGVSQSPRYKVAKRGQDVALRCDPISGHVSLFWYQQALGQGPEFLTYFQNEAQLDKSGLPSDRFFAERPEGSVSTLKIQRTQQEDSAVYLCASSLSKQGSPLHFGNGTRLTVT.

There are a few counts of this clone. V gene TRBV5-6 combines with J gene TRBJ2-7; TRBD2 aligns across 7 bases. Germline V gene lookup returns CDR1 SGHDT and CDR2 YYEEEE. V was pared by 0 bases and J by 1 base, with 10 bases of the junction left unmatched. There are 17 residues in the CDR3. In nucleotides, the CDR3 is TGTGCCAGCAGCTTGGGGCACTCCCTAGCGGCTTCCTACGAGCAGTACTTC. This gives the protein CASSLGHSLAASYEQYF.

This clone was detected a few times. J is TRBJ1-4 and V is TRBV19, with 10 positions matching TRBD1. The CDR3 contains 15 residues. V trimming: 2 bases; J trimming: 7 bases; junction bases outside the gene matches: 4. Germline V CDR1 and CDR2: LNHDA, SQIVND (reference sequence). DNA of the CDR3: TGTGCCAGTAGTATACCCGGGACAGGGGTTGAAAAACTGTTTTTT. It codes for CASSIPGTGVEKLFF.

The V and J genes are TRBV19 and TRBJ1-5; D is perhaps TRBD1 (5 bases). This CDR3 has 15 amino acids. Germline V gives CDR1 LNHDA, CDR2 SQIVND (reference sequence). Trimming cost V 0 bases and J 4 bases, with 10 bases left between them. The CDR3 nucleotides read TGTGCCAGTAGTATAGATCAAAGGGGTAATCAGCCCCAGCATTTT. This gives the protein CASSIDQRGNQPQHF.

This clone is classed as medium-sized. The V and J genes are TRBV11-2 and TRBJ2-1; 8 positions agree with TRBD1. With V trimmed by 1 base and J by 3 bases, 11 bases remained unmatched. Germline V CDR1 and CDR2: SGHAT, FQNNGV. The CDR3 has 18 amino acids. The DNA of the CDR3 is TGTGCCAGCAGCTTAGTTTTTGGGACAGGAGGCAGCTACAATGAGCAGTTCTTC. It is translated as CASSLVFGTGGSYNEQFF.

The CDR3 nucleotides are TGTGCCAGCATTGTGGGGGGGAGCTCCTACAATGAGCAGTTCTTC. This gives the protein CASIVGGSSYNEQFF. V usage is TRBV6-1 and J usage is TRBJ2-1, with TRBD2 identical over 7 bases. The V gene end was trimmed by 7 bases and the J gene end by 0 bases; junction bases not matched to a gene: 6. The germline V gene encodes CDR1 MNHNS and CDR2 SASEGT. This CDR3 has 15 residues.

In its sample, this clone was seen once. The chain employs TRBV28 and TRBJ2-3; 7 bases align to TRBD1. Germline CDR1 MDHEN, CDR2 SYDVKM. J lost 0 bases, V lost 5 bases, and 8 bases had no gene match. The CDR3 covers 16 residues. The CDR3 reads CASSIAGTASTDTQYF. The CDR3 coding sequence is TGTGCCAGCAGTATCGCCGGGACAGCTAGCACAGATACGCAGTATTTT.

The chain employs TRBV5-1 and TRBJ2-7, with TRBD1 identical over 9 bases. The CDR3 extends over 13 amino acids. In germline, CDR1 is SGHRS, CDR2 YFSETQ. The J segment lost 2 bases and the V segment lost 3 bases, leaving 0 bases of the junction unmatched. The CDR3 sequence is CASSWTGAYEQYF. The DNA for the CDR3 is TGCGCCAGCAGCTGGACAGGGGCCTACGAGCAGTACTTC.

This chain uses TRBV5-6 with TRBJ1-1, with TRBD1 as a possible D gene (6 bases). Trimming removed 0 bases at V and 6 bases at J, with 15 bases between. Germline CDR1 reads SGHDT; CDR2 reads YYEEEE. There are 15 residues in the CDR3. CDR3 sequence: CASSLGKRQVPEAFF. In DNA, the CDR3 is TGTGCCAGCAGCTTGGGGAAGAGACAGGTACCTGAAGCTTTCTTT. The full variable domain, rest sourced from reference TRBV5-6 and TRBJ1-1, is DAGVTQSPTHLIKTRGQQVTLRCSPKSGHDTVSWYQQALGQGPQFIFQYYEEEERQRGNFPDRFSGHQFPNYSSELNVNALLLGDSALYLCASSLGKRQVPEAFFGQGTRLTVV.

V is TRBV6-5 and J is TRBJ2-2, with 7 bases that match TRBD1. The CDR3 runs 13 residues. Germline V gene sequence: CDR1 MNHEY, CDR2 SVGAGI. J lost 7 bases, V lost 6 bases, and 5 bases had no gene match. The chain's CDR3 is CASRTGNGGELFF. CDR3 DNA sequence: TGTGCCAGCAGGACAGGGAACGGCGGGGAGCTGTTTTTT.

The genes are TRBV4-1 and TRBJ1-2; D is possibly TRBD1 (6 bases). V was cut by 4 bases and J by 6 bases, with 18 bases left in between. Per germline, CDR1 MGHRA and CDR2 YSYEKL. The CDR3 loop spans 15 amino acids. CDR3: CASSPSPGDVDGYTF. In DNA form, the CDR3 reads TGCGCCAGCAGCCCATCCCCAGGGGATGTTGATGGCTACACCTTC.

The chain combines TRBV5-6 with TRBJ1-1, with no clear D. With 4 bases removed from V and 0 bases from J, the gap between germline ends came to 19 bases. Per germline, CDR1 SGHDT and CDR2 YYEEEE. CDR3 length equals 17 residues. CDR3 DNA: TGTGCCAGCAGCCGAAGATTCCTCGGGAACCTGAACACTGAAGCTTTCTTT. Translated: CASSRRFLGNLNTEAFF.

V gene TRBV27 combines with J gene TRBJ1-6, with no clear D. Germline V gene sequence: CDR1 MNHEY, CDR2 SMNVEV (reference sequence). The CDR3 has 18 amino acids. Trimming pared 5 bases from V and 0 bases from J, leaving 17 bases between. CDR3 DNA: TGTGCCAGCAGTCAATCGTCGGTTTTGCGCTCCTATAATTCACCCCTCCACTTT. The encoded protein is CASSQSSVLRSYNSPLHF.

This clone appeared a few times. The chain links TRBV7-9 to TRBJ2-5; 9 positions agree with TRBD1. Germline CDR1 reads SEHNR; CDR2 reads FQNEAQ (reference sequence). This CDR3 is built from 14 residues. Losses at the gene ends were 5 bases for V and 11 bases for J; bases not matched to a gene: 12. The DNA of the CDR3 is TGTGCCAGCAGCAAACAGGGGGCAGGGGTTTTGCAGTACTTC. Its protein product is CASSKQGAGVLQYF.

The rearrangement uses TRBV7-2 and TRBJ1-2; D may be TRBD1 (6 bases). V lost 1 base to trimming and J lost 8 bases, with 14 bases between them. The CDR3 has 14 residues. CDR1 and CDR2 from the germline V gene are SGHTA and FQGNSA. As DNA, the CDR3 is TGTGCCAGCAGCTTAGATATGGGGGCTGGGGGCTACACCTTC. Its protein is CASSLDMGAGGYTF.

In this sample, this clone turned up a few times. The chain is built from TRBV28 and TRBJ2-6; 9 positions agree with TRBD1. V dropped 3 bases and J dropped 0; count of bases not matched to a gene: 12. The CDR3 extends over 20 amino acids. Per germline, CDR1 MDHEN and CDR2 SYDVKM. The CDR3 bases are TGTGCCAGCAGTTTCCGCCCGGACAGGGGCCTTCTCTCTGGGGCCAACGTCCTGACTTTC. Its translation is CASSFRPDRGLLSGANVLTF.

The chain combines TRBV6-5 with TRBJ2-3; unclear D gene. Trimming stripped 4 bases from V and 3 bases from J, with 11 bases between. The CDR3 length is 14 residues. Germline CDR1 MNHEY, CDR2 SVGAGI. This chain's CDR3 is CASSSTAETDTQYF. The CDR3 DNA follows: TGTGCCAGCAGTTCGACTGCGGAGACAGATACGCAGTATTTT.

This clone came up a few times. The rearrangement links TRBV29-1 to TRBJ2-7; 7 positions match TRBD1. CDR1 is SQVTM, CDR2 ANQGSEA, per germline. J gave up 6 bases and V 8 bases, and 13 bases lay outside the gene matches. The CDR3 consists of 13 residues. The CDR3 protein is CSLRVGSGGEQYF. CDR3 coding DNA: TGCAGCCTGAGGGTGGGATCAGGGGGCGAGCAGTACTTC.

This clone showed up just once. The genes are TRBV5-1 and TRBJ2-3; tentatively, D is TRBD1 (5 bases). Germline V CDR1 and CDR2: SGHRS, YFSETQ. The ends were cut back, 6 bases at V and 0 bases at J, with 17 bases in the middle. This CDR3 is 16 amino acids long. The CDR3 bases are TGCGCCAGCACCCATGGCAGGGCAGGGAGCACAGATACGCAGTATTTT. Translating gives CASTHGRAGSTDTQYF. Full variable domain (remainder filled in from reference TRBV5-1 and TRBJ2-3): KAGVTQTPRYLIKTRGQQVTLSCSPISGHRSVSWYQQTPGQGLQFLFEYFSETQRNKGNFPGRFSGRQFSNSRSEMNVSTLELGDSALYLCASTHGRAGSTDTQYFGPGTRLTVL.

The rearrangement uses TRBV9 and TRBJ2-4, with D perhaps matching TRBD1 (6 bases). The V gene lost 0 bases and the J gene lost 7 bases, with 20 bases spanning the gap. CDR1 SGDLS and CDR2 YYNGEE come from the germline V gene. This CDR3 spans 17 amino acids. The DNA of the CDR3 is TGTGCCAGCAGCGTAGCTACATGGGAACAGGGAAGGAACATTCAGTACTTC. This codes for CASSVATWEQGRNIQYF. The full variable domain, in which reference TRBV9 and TRBJ2-4 provide the parts outside the CDR3, is DSGVTQTPKHLITATGQRVTLRCSPRSGDLSVYWYQQSLDQGLQFLIQYYNGEERAKGNILERFSAQQFPDLHSELNLSSLELGDSALYFCASSVATWEQGRNIQYFGAGTRLSVL.

This clone was observed a few times. The gene calls are TRBV6-1 and TRBJ2-3; TRBD2 matches 8 bases. In germline, CDR1 is MNHNS, CDR2 SASEGT. The ends lost 1 base at V and 2 bases at J; junction bases unmatched: 14. The CDR3 is made up of 19 amino acids. This CDR3 reads CASSEELLAERLNTDTQYF. CDR3 sequence (DNA): TGTGCCAGCAGTGAAGAACTACTAGCGGAACGCCTCAACACAGATACGCAGTATTTT.

This clone was observed a few times. This sequence joins TRBV19 and TRBJ2-2; no reliable D call. This CDR3 region has 14 residues. Trimming shortened V by 3 bases and J by 1 base, and 6 bases separated the two germline ends. The germline gives CDR1 LNHDA, CDR2 SQIVND (reference sequence). This CDR3 is CASSIEVNTGELFF. The CDR3 nucleotides are TGTGCCAGTAGTATTGAGGTGAACACCGGGGAGCTGTTTTTT.